Listed below are T cell receptor beta chains from one sample, sequenced in a study of early T cells in non-severe SARS-CoV-2 infection. One entry per CDR3 protein results from TCRdb running MiXCR on the 5' RACE reads. The sample has under 140,000 distinct CDR3 sequences; around 13% are singletons. Sequencing was performed on whole blood, taken at baseline. The receptors were sampled from an adult who was a healthcare worker with PCR-confirmed SARS-CoV-2 infection or an uninfected control (not recorded which). Both conserved end residues are part of each CDR3. A D gene is named only where the DNA matches it firmly. Expanded clones get a size class; other rows say once, few or many, or leave the size out.

d_call	clone_size	v_call	j_call	cdr3_aa	cdr3_nt
-	many	TRBV18	TRBJ2-7	CASSPRAVTYEQYF	TGTGCCAGCTCACCAAGGGCGGTCACCTACGAGCAGTACTTC
TRBD1	few	TRBV20-1	TRBJ2-3	CSARDRDRGTDTQYF	TGCAGTGCTAGAGATCGGGACAGGGGCACAGATACGCAGTATTTT
-	-	TRBV5-4	TRBJ1-1	CASIISGGPNTEAFF	TGTGCCAGCATCATTTCCGGGGGTCCCAACACTGAAGCTTTCTTT
-	many	TRBV7-6	TRBJ1-5	CASSPSVDQPQHF	TGTGCCAGCAGCCCCTCTGTTGATCAGCCCCAGCATTTT
-	few	TRBV6-5	TRBJ2-7	CASSYSDRTSYEQYF	TGTGCCAGCAGTTACTCCGACCGCACCTCCTACGAGCAGTACTTC
-	many	TRBV18	TRBJ2-5	CASSPDQETQYF	TGTGCCAGCTCACCAGACCAAGAGACCCAGTACTTC
-	once	TRBV5-1	TRBJ2-2	CASSSQGRTGELFF	TGCGCCAGCAGCTCACAGGGACGCACCGGGGAGCTGTTTTTT
TRBD1	-	TRBV18	TRBJ1-1	CASSPTRQGSTEAFF	TGTGCCAGCTCACCGACCAGACAGGGGAGCACTGAAGCTTTCTTT
-	few	TRBV3-1	TRBJ1-1	CASSQAAGRETEAFF	TGTGCCAGCAGCCAAGCCGCGGGGAGGGAAACTGAAGCTTTCTTT
-	-	TRBV29-1	TRBJ2-3	CSVGEGTGGTDTQYF	TGCAGCGTTGGGGAGGGGACAGGAGGAACAGATACGCAGTATTTT
TRBD1	few	TRBV7-2	TRBJ1-2	CASSLGGQERNYGYTF	TGTGCCAGCAGCTTAGGAGGACAGGAGAGAAACTATGGCTACACCTTC
-	-	TRBV7-6	TRBJ2-5	CASSLGLTPPQETQYF	TGTGCCAGCAGCTTAGGGCTCACGCCCCCACAAGAGACCCAGTACTTC
TRBD2	many	TRBV25-1	TRBJ2-4	CASSEYGAGVAKNIQYF	TGTGCCAGCAGTGAATATGGGGCGGGAGTGGCCAAAAACATTCAGTACTTC
-	few	TRBV6-6	TRBJ1-2	CASSSHSYGYTF	TGTGCCAGCAGTTCCCATTCCTATGGCTACACCTTC
-	-	TRBV7-8	TRBJ1-4	CASSFSSSLEKLFF	TGTGCCAGCAGCTTTTCATCCAGTCTTGAAAAACTGTTTTTT
TRBD1	many	TRBV6-5	TRBJ2-2	CASRRSGQPNTGELFF	TGTGCCAGCAGACGTTCGGGACAGCCGAACACCGGGGAGCTGTTTTTT
-	many	TRBV9	TRBJ1-2	CASSVETPGLSGGYTF	TGTGCCAGCAGCGTAGAGACCCCCGGCCTCAGTGGTGGCTACACCTTC
TRBD1	-	TRBV11-2	TRBJ2-6	CASSRTGLIAGANVLTF	TGTGCCAGCAGCAGGACAGGCCTGATCGCTGGGGCCAACGTCCTGACTTTC
-	-	TRBV27	TRBJ2-4	CASSKLDAKNIQYF	TGTGCCAGCAGTAAGCTCGATGCCAAAAACATTCAGTACTTC
-	-	TRBV7-9	TRBJ1-5	CASSSRDQPQHF	TGTGCCAGCAGCAGCAGGGATCAGCCCCAGCATTTT
-	-	TRBV12-3/TRBV12-4	TRBJ1-2	CASSFSGSYGYTF	TGTGCCAGCAGTTTTTCCGGGAGTTATGGCTACACCTTC
-	many	TRBV5-5	TRBJ1-4	CASSLGPEKLFF	TGTGCCAGCAGCCTGGGACCAGAAAAACTGTTTTTT
-	-	TRBV27	TRBJ2-5	CAASSHIGGETQYF	TGTGCCGCCTCAAGCCACATTGGGGGAGAGACCCAGTACTTC
-	few	TRBV4-2	TRBJ1-5	CASSQDRPTHQPQHF	TGTGCCAGCAGCCAAGATCGGCCAACCCATCAGCCCCAGCATTTT
TRBD2	many	TRBV27	TRBJ2-4	CASSPRLASGTNKNIQYF	TGTGCCAGCAGCCCCCGCCTCGCCAGCGGGACCAACAAAAACATTCAGTACTTC
TRBD1	few	TRBV28	TRBJ2-5	CATGTGQETQYF	TGTGCCACCGGGACAGGGCAAGAGACCCAGTACTTC
-	few	TRBV7-6	TRBJ1-2	CASSSPFSYGYTF	TGTGCCAGCAGCTCGCCTTTCTCCTATGGCTACACCTTC
-	many	TRBV5-1	TRBJ2-7	CASSLGQPTTIYEQYF	TGCGCCAGCAGCTTAGGACAGCCCACGACAATATACGAGCAGTACTTC
TRBD1	few	TRBV12-5	TRBJ2-5	CASGKDRGMFETQYF	TGTGCTAGTGGGAAGGACAGGGGGATGTTTGAGACCCAGTACTTC
-	few	TRBV7-2	TRBJ1-4	CASSIAREGVELFF	TGTGCCAGCAGCATCGCCCGGGAGGGGGTGGAACTGTTTTTT
TRBD1	few	TRBV9	TRBJ1-1	CASTRDRLFSGTEAFF	TGTGCCAGCACCCGGGACAGACTTTTTTCCGGCACTGAAGCTTTCTTT
TRBD1	many	TRBV29-1	TRBJ1-1	CSVVQGAHTEAFF	TGCAGCGTAGTACAGGGGGCTCACACTGAAGCTTTCTTT
-	few	TRBV6-1	TRBJ2-1	CASSEFRRKSSYNEQFF	TGTGCCAGCAGTGAATTTCGACGGAAGAGCTCCTACAATGAGCAGTTCTTC
TRBD2	-	TRBV6-5	TRBJ2-3	CASSPSAGGGTDTQYF	TGTGCCAGCAGTCCATCAGCGGGAGGGGGCACAGATACGCAGTATTTT
-	-	TRBV6-6	TRBJ2-3	CASSTDWLGRYF	TGTGCCAGCAGTACCGACTGGCTCGGGCGGTATTTT
-	many	TRBV5-4	TRBJ2-3	CASSLPGAGSTSTDTQYF	TGTGCCAGCAGCTTGCCGGGGGCAGGGTCCACTAGCACAGATACGCAGTATTTT
-	few	TRBV7-3	TRBJ2-1	CASSRGQGEQFF	TGTGCCAGCAGCCGGGGTCAAGGTGAGCAGTTCTTC
TRBD2	many	TRBV27	TRBJ2-7	CASSLGAGEGYEQYF	TGTGCCAGCAGTTTAGGGGCGGGAGAGGGTTACGAGCAGTACTTC
-	few	TRBV10-2	TRBJ2-3	CASRTWTGESTDTQYF	TGCGCCAGCAGAACCTGGACTGGAGAAAGCACAGATACGCAGTATTTT
-	many	TRBV7-6	TRBJ2-3	CASSLFGGADTQYF	TGTGCCAGCAGCTTATTCGGAGGGGCGGATACGCAGTATTTT
-	many	TRBV12-3/TRBV12-4	TRBJ2-7	CASSVQSYEQYF	TGTGCCAGCAGTGTACAGAGCTACGAGCAGTACTTC
-	many	TRBV7-2	TRBJ1-4	CASSLEGLEKLFF	TGTGCCAGCAGCTTGGAGGGGTTAGAAAAACTGTTTTTT
TRBD1	many	TRBV12-3/TRBV12-4	TRBJ1-5	CASIGRGQGYQPQHF	TGTGCCAGCATAGGTAGGGGACAGGGCTATCAGCCCCAGCATTTT